The 10 T cell receptor beta chains below all came from one sample that was sequenced in a study of cytomegalovirus exposure and HLA in healthy donors. Use of 60 Vbeta and 13 Jbeta primers characterized the PCR. Clones were sequenced by immunoSEQ multiplex PCR, and TCRdb holds only the in-frame ones, with some missing. The sample shows about 98,000 clones, roughly 80% of them seen only once. Material for sequencing was PBMCs. Receptor source: a man in his 60s in good health and CMV-seropositive.

The chain couples TRBV11-2 to TRBJ2-7; a possible D gene is TRBD1 (6 bases). In germline, CDR1 is SGHAT, CDR2 FQNNGV. The CDR3 has 13 amino acids. Trimming stripped 2 bases from V and 4 bases from J, with 9 bases between. The CDR3 nucleotides read TGTGCCAGCAGCTTACGGGACAAGTACGAGCAGTACTTC. As protein: CASSLRDKYEQYF. Using reference TRBV11-2 and TRBJ2-7 for the parts outside the CDR3, the full variable domain is EAGVAQSPRYKIIEKRQSVAFWCNPISGHATLYWYQQILGQGPKLLIQFQNNGVVDDSQLPKDRFSAERLKGVDSTLKIQPAKLEDSAVYLCASSLRDKYEQYFGPGTRLTVT.

Here the CDR3 DNA reads TGTGCCACCAGTCCGGACAGGGGGCTTGGTAGCAATCAGCCCCAGCATTTT. Encoded protein: CATSPDRGLGSNQPQHF. The chain employs TRBV15 and TRBJ1-5; 11 nucleotides agree with TRBD1. Germline assignment: CDR1 LNHNV and CDR2 YYDKDF (reference sequence). V shed 6 bases and J 0 bases; nucleotides not matched to a gene: 7. CDR3 length: 17 amino acids.

CDR3 bases: TGTGCCAGCAGTCGGACAGCCTCTAACTATGGCTACACCTTC. Translated, it gives CASSRTASNYGYTF. The rearrangement uses TRBV6-4 and TRBJ1-2; weak D call: TRBD1 (6 bases). V shed 5 bases and J shed 0 bases, with 10 bases lying between them. This CDR3 comprises 14 residues. From germline, CDR1 is MRHNA and CDR2 SNTAGT.

This chain connects TRBV6-6 to TRBJ2-1; D remains ambiguous. Germline CDR1 and CDR2: MNHNY and SVGAGI (reference sequence). CDR3 length equals 12 residues. V gave up 6 bases and J gave up 13 bases, with 16 bases separating them. CDR3 residues: CASRDPSESQFF. CDR3 in DNA: TGTGCCAGCAGGGATCCTAGTGAGTCCCAGTTCTTC.

The chain uses TRBV5-4 and TRBJ2-3; TRBD2 matches at 7 bases. The CDR3 extends over 13 amino acids. In germline, CDR1 is SGHNT, CDR2 YYREEE (reference sequence). The trim removed 1 base at V and 4 bases at J, leaving 0 bases unmatched. The chain's CDR3 is CASSLRGADTQYF. The DNA of the CDR3 is TGTGCCAGCAGCTTGCGGGGGGCAGATACGCAGTATTTT. Variable domain in full (rest from reference TRBV5-4 and TRBJ2-3): ETGVTQSPTHLIKTRGQQVTLRCSSQSGHNTVSWYQQALGQGPQFIFQYYREEENGRGNFPPRFSGLQFPNYSSELNVNALELDDSALYLCASSLRGADTQYFGPGTRLTVL.

This clone has a single count. V gene TRBV28 combines with J gene TRBJ2-1, with 12 nucleotides matching TRBD2. The CDR3 contains 17 residues. J was trimmed by 6 bases and V by 2 bases; bases with no gene match: 8. CDR1 and CDR2 (germline): MDHEN, SYDVKM. The CDR3 region is CASSLRGLAGGANEQFF. CDR3 coding DNA: TGTGCCAGCAGTTTAAGGGGTCTAGCGGGGGGGGCCAATGAGCAGTTCTTC.

The V gene is TRBV5-5, the J gene TRBJ1-1; D gene ambiguous. The CDR3 is 12 residues long. The ends were cut back, 4 bases at V and 8 bases at J, with 12 bases in the middle. Germline loops: CDR1 SGHKS, CDR2 YYEKEE (reference sequence). The DNA for the CDR3 is TGTGCCAGCAGCCCCGGCAGGATGGAAGCTTTCTTT. Its protein product is CASSPGRMEAFF.

The rearrangement uses TRBV27 and TRBJ2-1; 10 bases line up with TRBD2. Germline-derived CDR1 and CDR2 are MNHEY and SMNVEV (reference sequence). The CDR3 runs to 13 residues. V shed 3 bases and J 9 bases; nucleotides not matched to a gene: 2. CDR3 protein: CASSFIAGGEQFF. CDR3 DNA: TGTGCCAGCAGTTTCATAGCGGGGGGTGAGCAGTTCTTC.

Note on this clone: A read error may account for a junction end that differs from germline. The chain carries TRBV7-7 and TRBJ2-3; no clear D gene. In germline, CDR1 is SSHAT, CDR2 FNYEAQ (reference sequence). CDR3 length equals 16 residues. CDR3 residues: CASSSVRPTSTDTQYF. The CDR3 coding sequence is TGTGCTAGCAGCTCCGTTCGACCGACTAGCACAGATACGCAGTATTTT.

V and J are TRBV7-8 and TRBJ2-2; TRBD2 matches at 7 bases. With 5 bases clipped from V and 2 bases from J, the junction kept 5 bases outside the gene matches. CDR3 size: 15 residues. Germline CDR1 reads SGHVS; CDR2 reads FQNEAQ. As DNA, the CDR3 is TGTGCCAGCAGCACCCGGGACTACAACACCGGGGAGCTGTTTTTT. The encoded protein is CASSTRDYNTGELFF.